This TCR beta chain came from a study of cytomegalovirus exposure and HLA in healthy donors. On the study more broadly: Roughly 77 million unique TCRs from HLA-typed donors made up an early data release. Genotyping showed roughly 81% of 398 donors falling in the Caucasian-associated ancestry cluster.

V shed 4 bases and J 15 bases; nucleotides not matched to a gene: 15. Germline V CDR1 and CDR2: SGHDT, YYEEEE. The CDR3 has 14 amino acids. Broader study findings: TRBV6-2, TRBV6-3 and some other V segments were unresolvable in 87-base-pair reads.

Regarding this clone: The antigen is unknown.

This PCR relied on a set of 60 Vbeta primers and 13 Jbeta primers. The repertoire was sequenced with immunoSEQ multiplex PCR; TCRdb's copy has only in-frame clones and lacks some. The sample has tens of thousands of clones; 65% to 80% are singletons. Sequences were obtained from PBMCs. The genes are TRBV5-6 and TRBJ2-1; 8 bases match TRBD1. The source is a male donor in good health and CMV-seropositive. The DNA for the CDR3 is TGTGCCAGCAGCGGAGGGAGGACAGGGAAGAATTGGTTCTTC. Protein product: CASSGGRTGKNWFF.